This T cell receptor (beta chain) was profiled in a study of response to subunit inactivated influenza vaccine (dated by TCRdb to 2016 to 2019). For the wider study: Deep quantitative profiling of the T cell receptor repertoire was used in the study to follow responses to a trivalent subunit inactivated influenza vaccine. The research as a whole found: It was suggested by the authors that each seasonal influenza vaccination may recruit only a limited number of new T cells.

Germline trimming amounts to 5 bases on V and 0 bases on J, with 7 as the count of junction bases outside the gene matches. The cysteine opens and the phenylalanine closes a CDR3 of 16 amino acids. Kept here is only the CDR3 DNA, which spans 48 bases and is read in frame from base 1. Preparation of the library involved RT-PCR. The sequencer listed for this sample is Illumina HiSeq 2500. The public reads were run again by TCRdb, first through fastp at Q25 and then through MiXCR, and only productive beta chains were kept. Rows merge per CDR3 protein into single entries with the most common DNA and genes. This sample comprises about 780,000 distinct CDR3 sequences, 18% of them detected only once. The ten largest clones represent roughly a tenth of the sample. This clonotype was counted ten times or more. What this receptor recognizes is not known. No per-base quality is available; no much larger clone lies one base away.

The chain is assembled from TRBV12-3 or TRBV12-4 and TRBJ2-1; TRBD1 agrees with 7 junctional bases. The TCR comes from a man aged 50 to 60 who received an inactivated influenza vaccine. Donor details come from another sample of the same person, matched by shared clones. This sample comprised PBMCs from blood, obtained 4 to 6 days after vaccination. Read as DNA, the sequence is TGTGCCAGCAGTCCCTACAGGGGCACCTCCTACAATGAGCAGTTCTTC. Its protein product is CASSPYRGTSYNEQFF.